A single T cell receptor beta chain is shown here with its context. These data belong to a study of OX40 agonist ivuxolimab in advanced cancers. Across the whole study: Ivuxolimab doses were 0.01, 0.1, 0.3, 1.5, 3 or 10 mg/kg every 2 weeks. Participants could have had prior anti-PD-1, anti-PD-L1 or anti-CTLA-4 therapy, and less than 45% had some.

Sequenced by immunoSEQ multiplex PCR; TCRdb stores in-frame clones only, minus some. This table holds some 99,000 clones, roughly 94% found once. Unmatched junction bases numbered 6, after V lost 3 bases and J lost 2 bases. CDR1 is SGHTA and CDR2 is FQGNSA in the germline V gene. This CDR3 comprises 15 residues. The sequencing used CD4+ or CD8+ T cells sorted from blood, collected in a trial of the OX40 agonist ivuxolimab. The V and J genes are TRBV7-2 and TRBJ2-7; 8 nucleotides agree with TRBD1. This TCR was sampled from an adult with an advanced solid tumor such as melanoma, head and neck, liver or kidney cancer. The CDR3 nucleotides read TGTGCCAGCAGCTTCTCATCGACAGGGGCCTACGAGCAGTACTTC. Translating gives CASSFSSTGAYEQYF.